The T cell receptor beta chain under discussion was sequenced for a study of tumor and adjacent non-tumor tissue in lung cancer. Three rounds of nested PCR, following a modified ARM-PCR protocol, produced the TCRbeta library. MiXCR, run by TCRdb on the multiplex PCR reads, gives a single entry per CDR3 protein. The profile covers approximately 79,000 distinct CDR3 sequences, with roughly two thirds appearing a single time and roughly 15% taken by the ten largest. This CDR3 contains 15 residues. Germline CDR1 and CDR2: MDHEN and SYDVKM. About this clonotype: An end of the junction does not agree with germline; a read error may underlie this.

No cell sorting was done before RNA was extracted from the tissue. The sample comprised lung tumor tissue. V gene TRBV28 combines with J gene TRBJ1-2; D unclear. The receptor's source is a man between 65 and 80 years old with non-small cell lung cancer. CDR3 nucleotide sequence: TGTGCCAACAGTTTACGCTCCCCAACGCCCGGGCGCTACACCTTC. This sequence encodes CANSLRSPTPGRYTF.